The TCR beta chain described here comes from a study of cytomegalovirus exposure and HLA in healthy donors. Donors were ostensibly healthy at sampling, although undocumented immune exposures were probable. Points from the study as a whole: Later analysis associated a missense DCLRE1C variant with TCR beta V- and J-gene trimming.

Notes on this clone: Its antigen is not identified.

V gave up 0 bases and J gave up 5 bases; unmatched junction bases: 7. CDR3 size: 15 residues. The germline gives CDR1 SGHKS, CDR2 YYEKEE (reference sequence). Use of 60 Vbeta and 13 Jbeta primers characterized the PCR. Measured with immunoSEQ multiplex PCR; TCRdb has only the in-frame clones, and not every one. The data hold about 98,000 clones, with around 75% observed a single time. The chain links TRBV5-5 to TRBJ2-5; TRBD1 aligns across 7 bases. The sample taken for sequencing was PBMCs. The receptor was isolated from a young man in good health and CMV-seropositive. The CDR3 nucleotides are TGTGCCAGCAGCTTGGATGGGACAGAGCGGGAGACCCAGTACTTC. Protein product: CASSLDGTERETQYF. The full variable domain, its missing parts supplied by reference TRBV5-5 and TRBJ2-5, is DAGVTQSPTHLIKTRGQQVTLRCSPISGHKSVSWYQQVLGQGPQFIFQYYEKEERGRGNFPDRFSARQFPNYSSELNVNALLLGDSALYLCASSLDGTERETQYFGPGTRLLVL.